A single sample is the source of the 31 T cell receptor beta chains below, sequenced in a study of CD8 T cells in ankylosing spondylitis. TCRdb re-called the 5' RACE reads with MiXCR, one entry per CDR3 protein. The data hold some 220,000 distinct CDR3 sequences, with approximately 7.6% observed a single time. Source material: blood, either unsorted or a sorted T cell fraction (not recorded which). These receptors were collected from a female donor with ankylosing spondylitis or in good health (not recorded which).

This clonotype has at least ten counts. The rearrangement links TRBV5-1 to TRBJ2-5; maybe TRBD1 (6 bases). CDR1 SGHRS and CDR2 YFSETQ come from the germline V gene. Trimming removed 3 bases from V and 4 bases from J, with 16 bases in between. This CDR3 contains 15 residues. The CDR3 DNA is TGCGCCAGCAGCTCGGAAAGATCCAGGGGAGAGACCCAGTACTTC. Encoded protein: CASSSERSRGETQYF.

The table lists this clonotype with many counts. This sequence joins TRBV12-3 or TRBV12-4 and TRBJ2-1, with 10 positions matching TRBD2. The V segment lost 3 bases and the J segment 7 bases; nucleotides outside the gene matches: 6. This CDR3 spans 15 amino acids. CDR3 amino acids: CASSLGLAGVNEQFF. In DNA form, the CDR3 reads TGTGCCAGCAGTTTGGGTCTAGCGGGAGTAAATGAGCAGTTCTTC.

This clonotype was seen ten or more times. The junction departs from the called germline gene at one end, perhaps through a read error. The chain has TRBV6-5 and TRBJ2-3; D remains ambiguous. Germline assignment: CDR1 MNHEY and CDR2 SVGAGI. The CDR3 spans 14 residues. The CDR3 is CASSYQASRDTQYF. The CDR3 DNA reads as TGTGCCAGCAGTTACCAAGCCAGCAGAGATACGCAGTATTTT.

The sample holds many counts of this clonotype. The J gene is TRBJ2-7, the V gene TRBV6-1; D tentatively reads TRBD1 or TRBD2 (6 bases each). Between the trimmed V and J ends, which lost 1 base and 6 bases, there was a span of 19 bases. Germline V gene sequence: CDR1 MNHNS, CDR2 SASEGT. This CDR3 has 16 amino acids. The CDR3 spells CASSEVGGTSLTEQYF. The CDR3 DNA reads TGTGCCAGCAGTGAAGTAGGGGGGACCAGCCTGACCGAGCAGTACTTC.

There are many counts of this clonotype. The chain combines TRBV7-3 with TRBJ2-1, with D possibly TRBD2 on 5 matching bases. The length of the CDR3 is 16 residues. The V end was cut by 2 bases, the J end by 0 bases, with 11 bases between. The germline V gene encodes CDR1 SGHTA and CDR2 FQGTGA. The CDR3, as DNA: TGTGCCAGCAGCTTAGAGAGGAGGAGCTCCTACAATGAGCAGTTCTTC. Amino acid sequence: CASSLERRSSYNEQFF.

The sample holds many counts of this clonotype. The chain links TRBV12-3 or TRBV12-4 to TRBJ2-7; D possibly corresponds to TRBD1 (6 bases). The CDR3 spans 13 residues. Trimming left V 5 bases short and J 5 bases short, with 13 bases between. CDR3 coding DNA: TGTGCCAGCAGTCCCCACGGGGACAACGAGCAGTACTTC. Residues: CASSPHGDNEQYF.

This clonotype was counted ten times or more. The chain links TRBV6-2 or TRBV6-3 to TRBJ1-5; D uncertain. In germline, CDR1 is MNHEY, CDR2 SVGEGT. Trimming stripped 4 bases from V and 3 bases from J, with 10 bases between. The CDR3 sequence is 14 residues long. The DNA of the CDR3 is TGTGCCAGCAGTTCAAACAGCGTCAATCAGCCCCAGCATTTT. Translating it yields CASSSNSVNQPQHF.

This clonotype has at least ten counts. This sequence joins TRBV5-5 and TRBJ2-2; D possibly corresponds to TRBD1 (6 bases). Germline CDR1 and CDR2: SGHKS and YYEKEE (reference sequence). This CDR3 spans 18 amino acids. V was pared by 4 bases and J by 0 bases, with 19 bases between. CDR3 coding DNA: TGTGCCAGCAGCCTATCGGGCGCCGGGACAACGAACACCGGGGAGCTGTTTTTT. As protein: CASSLSGAGTTNTGELFF.

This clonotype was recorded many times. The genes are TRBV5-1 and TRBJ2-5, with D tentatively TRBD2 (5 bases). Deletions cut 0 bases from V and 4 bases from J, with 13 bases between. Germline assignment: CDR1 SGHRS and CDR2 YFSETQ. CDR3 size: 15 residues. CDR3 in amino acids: CASSLAYRGRETQYF. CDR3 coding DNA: TGCGCCAGCAGCTTGGCCTATCGAGGGAGAGAGACCCAGTACTTC. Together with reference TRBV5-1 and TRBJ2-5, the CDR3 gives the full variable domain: KAGVTQTPRYLIKTRGQQVTLSCSPISGHRSVSWYQQTPGQGLQFLFEYFSETQRNKGNFPGRFSGRQFSNSRSEMNVSTLELGDSALYLCASSLAYRGRETQYFGPGTRLLVL.

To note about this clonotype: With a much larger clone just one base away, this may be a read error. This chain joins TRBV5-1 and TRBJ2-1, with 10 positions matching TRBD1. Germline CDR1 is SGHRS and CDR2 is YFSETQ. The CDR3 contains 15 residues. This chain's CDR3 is CVSSFRDRGYNEQFF. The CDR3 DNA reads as TGCGTCAGCAGCTTCCGGGACAGGGGCTACAATGAGCAGTTCTTC.

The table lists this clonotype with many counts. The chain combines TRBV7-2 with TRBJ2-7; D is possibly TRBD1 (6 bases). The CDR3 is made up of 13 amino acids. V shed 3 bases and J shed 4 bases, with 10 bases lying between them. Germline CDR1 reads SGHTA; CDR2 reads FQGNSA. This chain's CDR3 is CASSLETGYEQYF. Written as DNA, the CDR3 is TGTGCCAGCAGCTTGGAAACAGGGTACGAGCAGTACTTC.

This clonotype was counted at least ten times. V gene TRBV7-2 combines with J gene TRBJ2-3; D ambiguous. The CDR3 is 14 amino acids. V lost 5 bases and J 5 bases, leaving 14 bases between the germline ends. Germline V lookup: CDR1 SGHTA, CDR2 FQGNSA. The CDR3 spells CASSQDRGVDTQYF. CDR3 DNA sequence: TGTGCCAGCAGCCAAGATAGAGGCGTAGATACGCAGTATTTT.

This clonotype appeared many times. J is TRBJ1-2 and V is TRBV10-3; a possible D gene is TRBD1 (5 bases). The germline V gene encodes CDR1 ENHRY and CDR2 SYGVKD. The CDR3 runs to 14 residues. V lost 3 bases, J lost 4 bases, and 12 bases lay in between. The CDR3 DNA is TGTGCCATCAGTGACCCCCAGGGCGCCTATGGCTACACCTTC. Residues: CAISDPQGAYGYTF.

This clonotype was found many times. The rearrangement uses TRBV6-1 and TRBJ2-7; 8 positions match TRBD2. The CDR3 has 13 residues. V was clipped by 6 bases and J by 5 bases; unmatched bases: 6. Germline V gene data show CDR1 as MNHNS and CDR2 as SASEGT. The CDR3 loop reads CASRGLDFDEQYF. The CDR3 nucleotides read TGTGCCAGCAGGGGACTAGACTTCGACGAGCAGTACTTC.

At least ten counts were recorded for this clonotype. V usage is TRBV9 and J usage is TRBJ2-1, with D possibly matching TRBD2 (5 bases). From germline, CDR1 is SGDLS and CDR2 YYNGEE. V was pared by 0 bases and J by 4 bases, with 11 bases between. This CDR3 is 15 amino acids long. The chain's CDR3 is CASSVGTVFYNEQFF. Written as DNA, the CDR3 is TGTGCCAGCAGCGTAGGGACTGTCTTTTACAATGAGCAGTTCTTC.

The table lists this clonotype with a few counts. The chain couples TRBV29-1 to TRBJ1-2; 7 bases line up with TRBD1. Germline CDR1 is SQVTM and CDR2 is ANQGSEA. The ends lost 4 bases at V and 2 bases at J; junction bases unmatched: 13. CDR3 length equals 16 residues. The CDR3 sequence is CSVAPGTERTNYGYTF. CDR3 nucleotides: TGCAGCGTTGCCCCCGGGACAGAAAGGACCAACTATGGCTACACCTTC.

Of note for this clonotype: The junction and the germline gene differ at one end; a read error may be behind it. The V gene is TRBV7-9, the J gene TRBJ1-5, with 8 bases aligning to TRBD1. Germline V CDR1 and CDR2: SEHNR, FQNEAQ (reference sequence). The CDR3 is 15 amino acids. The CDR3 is CGSSQQGDENQPQHF. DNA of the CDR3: TGTGGCAGCAGCCAACAGGGGGACGAAAATCAGCCCCAGCATTTT.

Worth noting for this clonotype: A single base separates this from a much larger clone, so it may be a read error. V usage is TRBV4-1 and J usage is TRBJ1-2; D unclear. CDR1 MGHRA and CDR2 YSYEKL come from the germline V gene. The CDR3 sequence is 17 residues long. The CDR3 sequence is CASSQGGRRATNYDYTF. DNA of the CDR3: TGCGCCAGCAGCCAAGGTGGGAGGAGGGCTACTAACTATGACTACACCTTC.

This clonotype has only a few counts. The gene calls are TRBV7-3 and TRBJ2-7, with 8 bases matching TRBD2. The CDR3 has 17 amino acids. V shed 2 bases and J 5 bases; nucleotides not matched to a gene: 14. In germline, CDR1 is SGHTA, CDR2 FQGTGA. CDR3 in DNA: TGTGCCAGCAGCTTACTCCATGGGAGCGGGAGTCGGAACGAGCAGTACTTC. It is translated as CASSLLHGSGSRNEQYF.

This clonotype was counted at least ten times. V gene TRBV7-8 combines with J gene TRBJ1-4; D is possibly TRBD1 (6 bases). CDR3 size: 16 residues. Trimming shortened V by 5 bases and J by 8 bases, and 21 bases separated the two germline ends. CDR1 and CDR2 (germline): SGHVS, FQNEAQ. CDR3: CASSPHTPGQGEKLFF. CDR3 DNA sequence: TGTGCCAGCAGCCCCCACACGCCGGGACAAGGAGAAAAACTGTTTTTT.

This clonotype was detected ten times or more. CDR3 region: CASSSGNRVASEQYF. The DNA for the CDR3 is TGTGCCAGCAGTTCGGGAAACAGGGTGGCGAGTGAGCAGTACTTC. The rearrangement uses TRBV27 and TRBJ2-7, with D possibly being TRBD1 (6 bases). Trimming removed 4 bases from V and 7 bases from J, with 20 bases in between. Germline V CDR1 and CDR2: MNHEY, SMNVEV (reference sequence). The CDR3 has 15 residues.

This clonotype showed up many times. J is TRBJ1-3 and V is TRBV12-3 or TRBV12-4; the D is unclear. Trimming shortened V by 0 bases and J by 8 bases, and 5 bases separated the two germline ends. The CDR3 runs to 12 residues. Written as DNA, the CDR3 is TGTGCCAGCAGTTTAGCAACGGACACCATATATTTT. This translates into CASSLATDTIYF.

The CDR3 spells CASTGQGIYEQYF. The CDR3 DNA reads as TGTGCCAGCACTGGACAGGGGATCTACGAGCAGTACTTC. J is TRBJ2-7 and V is TRBV6-2 or TRBV6-3; 9 positions agree with TRBD1. The CDR3 runs 13 residues. V dropped 7 bases and J dropped 3; count of bases not matched to a gene: 4. Germline V gives CDR1 MNHEY, CDR2 SVGEGT.

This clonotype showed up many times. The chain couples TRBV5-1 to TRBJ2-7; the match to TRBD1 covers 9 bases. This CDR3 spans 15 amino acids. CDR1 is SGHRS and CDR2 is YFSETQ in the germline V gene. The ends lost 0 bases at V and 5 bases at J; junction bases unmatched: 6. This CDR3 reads CASSLAGDRANEQYF. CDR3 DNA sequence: TGCGCCAGCAGCTTGGCCGGGGACAGGGCCAACGAGCAGTACTTC. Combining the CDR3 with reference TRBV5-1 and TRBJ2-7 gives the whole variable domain KAGVTQTPRYLIKTRGQQVTLSCSPISGHRSVSWYQQTPGQGLQFLFEYFSETQRNKGNFPGRFSGRQFSNSRSEMNVSTLELGDSALYLCASSLAGDRANEQYFGPGTRLTVT.

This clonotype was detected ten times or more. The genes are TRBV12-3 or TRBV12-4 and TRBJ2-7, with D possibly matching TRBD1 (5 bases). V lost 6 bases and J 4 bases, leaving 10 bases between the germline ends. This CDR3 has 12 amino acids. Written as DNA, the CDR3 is TGTGCCAGCAGCAAGGACACATACGAGCAGTACTTC. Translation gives CASSKDTYEQYF.

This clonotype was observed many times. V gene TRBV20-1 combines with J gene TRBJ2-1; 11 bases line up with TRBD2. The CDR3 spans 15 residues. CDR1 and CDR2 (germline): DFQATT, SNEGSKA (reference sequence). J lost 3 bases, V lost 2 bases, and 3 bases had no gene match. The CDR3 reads CSARPGTSGYNEQFF. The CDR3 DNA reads TGCAGTGCTAGACCCGGGACTAGCGGCTACAATGAGCAGTTCTTC.

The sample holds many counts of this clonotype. The CDR3 coding sequence is TGCAGTGCAGGCCCCAGCGTGGGCTACTACGAGCAGTACTTC. This sequence encodes CSAGPSVGYYEQYF. The chain combines TRBV20-1 with TRBJ2-7; D not certain. The CDR3 consists of 14 residues. Germline lookup yields CDR1 DFQATT and CDR2 SNEGSKA (reference sequence). V was cut by 6 bases and J by 3 bases, with 18 bases left in between.

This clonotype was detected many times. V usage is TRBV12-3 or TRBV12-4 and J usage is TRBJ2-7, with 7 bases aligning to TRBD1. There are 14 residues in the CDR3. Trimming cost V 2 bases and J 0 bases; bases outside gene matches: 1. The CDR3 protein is CASSLTGVSYEQYF. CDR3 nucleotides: TGTGCCAGCAGTTTAACAGGGGTCTCCTACGAGCAGTACTTC.

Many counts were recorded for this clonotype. The CDR3 protein is CASSNSGRAGETQYF. CDR3 sequence (DNA): TGTGCCAGCAGCAATAGCGGGAGGGCCGGGGAGACCCAGTACTTC. J is TRBJ2-5 and V is TRBV5-4; TRBD2 aligns across 11 bases. The trim removed 4 bases at V and 5 bases at J, leaving 7 bases unmatched. CDR3 size: 15 residues. Germline V gene lookup returns CDR1 SGHNT and CDR2 YYREEE (reference sequence).

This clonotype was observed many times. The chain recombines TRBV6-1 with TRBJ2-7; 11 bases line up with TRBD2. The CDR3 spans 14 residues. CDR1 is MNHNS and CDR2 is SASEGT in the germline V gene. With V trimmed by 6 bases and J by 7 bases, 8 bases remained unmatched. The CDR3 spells CASRTSGTSGEQYF. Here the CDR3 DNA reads TGTGCCAGCAGGACTAGCGGGACGTCGGGTGAGCAGTACTTC.

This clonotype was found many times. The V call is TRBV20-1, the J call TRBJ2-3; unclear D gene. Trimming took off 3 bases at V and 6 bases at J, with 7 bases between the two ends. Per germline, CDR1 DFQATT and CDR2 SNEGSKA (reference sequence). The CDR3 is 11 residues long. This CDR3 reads CSASHLDTQYF. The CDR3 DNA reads TGCAGTGCTAGCCACTTGGATACGCAGTATTTT.